Listed here is a single T cell receptor (beta chain). Its target is not known. These data come from a study of monozygotic twins with inflammatory bowel disease. Overall study findings and caveats: Patient repertoires may have gained variability from differing immunosuppressive treatments.

Whole-blood RNA isolation (total RNA) proceeded without T cell sorting. TCRdb reprocessed the 5' RACE reads; each CDR3 protein has one entry and no DNA is given. The sample spans some 170,000 distinct CDR3 sequences; the ten largest clones claim approximately 3%. CDR3 size: 20 residues. Germline assignment: CDR1 LGHNA and CDR2 YSLEER. The chain uses TRBV4-3 and TRBJ2-2; the D gene TCRdb calls, TRBD2, cannot be checked with no DNA. Sequencing was performed on blood. The source is a human donor with ulcerative colitis or Crohn's disease, or a healthy co-twin of an affected twin (not recorded which). CDR3 loop: CASSQGTGTSGRLMTGELFF.